A selection of T cell receptor beta chains follows, all from one sample in a study of cytomegalovirus exposure and HLA in healthy donors. TCRdb's table, derived via immunoSEQ multiplex PCR, lists solely in-frame clones and lacks some. Among about 160,000 clones, around 84% were seen once, and the ten largest hold roughly 2.2%. Sequenced material: PBMCs. These receptors all stem from a man between 18 and 35 years old in good health and CMV-seropositive. Both conserved end residues are part of each CDR3. D genes are given only for firm matches.

cdr3_aa cdr3_nt j_call d_call v_call
CAWGNGGGGTYNEQFF TGTGCCTGGGGGAATGGAGGCGGGGGGACTTACAATGAGCAGTTCTTC TRBJ2-1 TRBD2 TRBV30
CASSEVAGGVYGYTF TGTGCCAGCAGCGAAGTCGCAGGGGGAGTCTATGGCTACACCTTC TRBJ1-2 TRBD1 TRBV7-8
CASSLGVAGGQNEQFF TGTGCCAGCAGCTTAGGGGTTGCGGGGGGGCAAAATGAGCAGTTCTTC TRBJ2-1 TRBD2 TRBV13
CASSRGGGGDEQYF TGTGCCAGCAGTCGGGGAGGGGGGGGAGACGAGCAGTACTTC TRBJ2-7 - TRBV7-3
CASSPGGQETQYF TGTGCCAGCAGTCCGGGGGGCCAAGAGACCCAGTACTTC TRBJ2-5 TRBD2 TRBV5-4
CASRRNRVVSEKLFF TGTGCCAGCAGACGTAACAGGGTAGTGAGTGAAAAACTGTTTTTT TRBJ1-4 - TRBV11-2
CASTLTGTDYYGYTF TGTGCCAGCACGTTAACTGGGACAGACTACTATGGCTACACCTTC TRBJ1-2 TRBD1 TRBV5-8
CASSLGAQSNEQFF TGTGCCAGCAGCTTGGGGGCACAGAGCAATGAGCAGTTCTTC TRBJ2-1 - TRBV13
CASSLQRGVQETQYF TGTGCCAGCAGCTTGCAGCGGGGGGTCCAAGAGACCCAGTACTTC TRBJ2-5 TRBD2 TRBV7-2
CASRNYRGKAEAFF TGTGCCAGCAGGAACTACAGGGGGAAGGCTGAAGCTTTCTTT TRBJ1-1 TRBD1 TRBV6-1